This T cell receptor beta chain originates from a study of blood T cells in healthy people across ages. Study outcomes and limitations: It was the long-lived donors that had more naive CD4+ cells and higher diversity than aged donors. Reliance upon unsorted PBMCs precluded definitive naive versus antigen-experienced comparison.

Sample-barcoded 5' priming and a J-beta primer mix drove a second PCR of roughly 7 to 11 cycles. Every molecule of cDNA carried a tag from a template-switch adaptor with 12 random nucleotides. From the 5' RACE reads, TCRdb called clonotypes with MiXCR, one entry per CDR3 protein. The sample records about 800,000 distinct CDR3 sequences, roughly 60% being singletons. Details on this clonotype: Its antigen remains unidentified.

Sequencing input: blood. The receptor was derived from a man younger than 45 in good health.

The CDR3 DNA reads as TGTGCCAGCAGCCCAGCGGAGCAGGGGACCCAGTTCTTC. It translates to CASSPAEQGTQFF. The gene calls are TRBV6-2 or TRBV6-3 and TRBJ2-1; possible D gene TRBD1, 6 bases. CDR1 and CDR2 (germline): MNHEY, SVGEGT. This CDR3 has 13 amino acids. Trimming pared 6 bases from V and 13 bases from J, leaving 19 bases between.